This is a list of T cell receptor beta chains from one sample in a study of T cells in Graves' hyperthyroidism and ophthalmopathy. A single record per CDR3 protein comes from TCRdb applying MiXCR to the multiplex PCR reads. The sample comprises 100,000 to 130,000 distinct CDR3 sequences, roughly 15% of which are singletons, and 42% rests with the top ten. The specimen was blood. Receptors originate from a woman in her forties or fifties with Graves' hyperthyroidism. CDR3s include the opening cysteine and the closing phenylalanine or tryptophan. D genes are given only for firm matches. Not every row has a clone size; where given, it reads once, few, many or a size class.

clone_size: many
v_call: TRBV2
j_call: TRBJ2-2
d_call: -
cdr3_nt: TGTGCCAGCAGTGAATTCCCAGGGGCGGACACCGGGGAGCTGTTTTTT
cdr3_aa: CASSEFPGADTGELFF

clone_size: many
v_call: TRBV7-9
j_call: TRBJ2-7
d_call: TRBD2
cdr3_nt: TGTGCCAGCAGCCGAGGGACTAGCAGGAGTTACGAGCAGTACTTC
cdr3_aa: CASSRGTSRSYEQYF

clone_size: many
v_call: TRBV28
j_call: TRBJ1-6
d_call: TRBD1
cdr3_nt: TGTGCCAGCAGCGCTGGACAGGGGAATTCACCCCTCCACTTT
cdr3_aa: CASSAGQGNSPLHF

clone_size: -
v_call: TRBV20-1
j_call: TRBJ1-1
d_call: -
cdr3_nt: TGCAGTGCTAGAGATCGGACGAGACCCACTGAAGCTTTCTTT
cdr3_aa: CSARDRTRPTEAFF

clone_size: many
v_call: TRBV9
j_call: TRBJ2-1
d_call: -
cdr3_nt: TGTGCCAGCAGCGGTAGTGACAGTAATGAGCAGTTCTTC
cdr3_aa: CASSGSDSNEQFF

clone_size: many
v_call: TRBV12-3/TRBV12-4
j_call: TRBJ2-7
d_call: TRBD1
cdr3_nt: TGTGCCAGCAGTTTATGGACAGGTTTCCACGAGCAGTACTTC
cdr3_aa: CASSLWTGFHEQYF

clone_size: -
v_call: TRBV29-1
j_call: TRBJ1-5
d_call: -
cdr3_nt: TGCAGCGTTGCCTTGAGCGTGGGAGACAATCAGCCCCAGCATTTT
cdr3_aa: CSVALSVGDNQPQHF

clone_size: many
v_call: TRBV30
j_call: TRBJ1-2
d_call: -
cdr3_nt: TGTGCCTGGAGCGGGACGCCCTATGGCTACACCTTC
cdr3_aa: CAWSGTPYGYTF

clone_size: many
v_call: TRBV20-1
j_call: TRBJ1-6
d_call: -
cdr3_nt: TGCAGTGCAACCCAGGGTAGTCGCCGCTCACCCCTCCACTTT
cdr3_aa: CSATQGSRRSPLHF

clone_size: many
v_call: TRBV20-1
j_call: TRBJ2-5
d_call: TRBD2
cdr3_nt: TGCAGTGCGAAGGGACTAGCGGTCCTCCAAGAGACCCAGTACTTC
cdr3_aa: CSAKGLAVLQETQYF

clone_size: many
v_call: TRBV19
j_call: TRBJ2-2
d_call: TRBD1
cdr3_nt: TGTGCCAGTAGACGAGGGGGCCGAAACACCGGGGAGCTGTTTTTT
cdr3_aa: CASRRGGRNTGELFF

clone_size: -
v_call: TRBV20-1
j_call: TRBJ2-3
d_call: TRBD2
cdr3_nt: TGCAGTGCCCTTCTAGCGGCAACAGATACGCAGTATTTT
cdr3_aa: CSALLAATDTQYF

clone_size: many
v_call: TRBV5-1
j_call: TRBJ1-1
d_call: -
cdr3_nt: TGCGCCAGCAGCCTCAGGCCGGGGGGTAAGAACACTGAAGCTTTCTTT
cdr3_aa: CASSLRPGGKNTEAFF

clone_size: many
v_call: TRBV30
j_call: TRBJ1-4
d_call: TRBD1
cdr3_nt: TGTGCCTGGAGTCTTGGACAGGGAATTGAAAAACTGTTTTTT
cdr3_aa: CAWSLGQGIEKLFF